Sequencing of this T cell receptor beta chain was carried out in a study of technical replicates of blood from several donors. Trimming shortened V by 5 bases and J by 0 bases, and 19 bases separated the two germline ends. This CDR3 is 17 amino acids long. Germline V gene lookup returns CDR1 SEHNR and CDR2 FQNEAQ (reference sequence). Profiled with immunoSEQ multiplex PCR; TCRdb holds only in-frame clones, not every one. The table lists about 89,000 clones, about 94% of them singletons. The chain combines TRBV7-9 with TRBJ1-2; no clear D. Sequencing was carried out using T cells isolated from PBMCs. The source is a human donor in good health. CDR3 amino acids: CASSPHVVDFPNYGYTF. In DNA, the CDR3 is TGTGCCAGCAGCCCCCACGTCGTAGATTTCCCTAACTATGGCTACACCTTC. The whole variable domain, filled in from reference TRBV7-9 and TRBJ1-2, reads DTGVSQNPRHKITKRGQNVTFRCDPISEHNRLYWYRQTLGQGPEFLTYFQNEAQLEKSRLLSDRFSAERPKGSFSTLEIQRTEQGDSAMYLCASSPHVVDFPNYGYTFGSGTRLTVV.